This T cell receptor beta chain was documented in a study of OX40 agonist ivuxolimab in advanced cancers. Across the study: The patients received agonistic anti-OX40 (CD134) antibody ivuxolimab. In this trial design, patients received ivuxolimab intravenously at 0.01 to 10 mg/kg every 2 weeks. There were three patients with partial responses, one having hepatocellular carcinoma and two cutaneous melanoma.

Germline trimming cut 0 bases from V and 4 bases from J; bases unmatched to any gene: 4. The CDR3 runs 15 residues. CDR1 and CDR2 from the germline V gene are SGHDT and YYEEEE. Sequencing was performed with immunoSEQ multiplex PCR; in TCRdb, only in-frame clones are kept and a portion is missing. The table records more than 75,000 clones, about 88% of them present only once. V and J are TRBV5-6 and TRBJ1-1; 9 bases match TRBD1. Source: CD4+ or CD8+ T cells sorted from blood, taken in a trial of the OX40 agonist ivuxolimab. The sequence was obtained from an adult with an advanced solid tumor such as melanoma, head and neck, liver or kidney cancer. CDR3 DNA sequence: TGTGCCAGCAGCTTGGGGGACAGGGATGGCACTGAAGCTTTCTTT. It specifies CASSLGDRDGTEAFF. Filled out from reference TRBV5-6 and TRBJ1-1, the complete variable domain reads DAGVTQSPTHLIKTRGQQVTLRCSPKSGHDTVSWYQQALGQGPQFIFQYYEEEERQRGNFPDRFSGHQFPNYSSELNVNALLLGDSALYLCASSLGDRDGTEAFFGQGTRLTVV.